This T cell receptor beta chain was recovered during a study of Tregs in tolerant kidney transplant recipients. Study at large: The nonmyeloablative bone marrow transplants came from related graft donors, with transient mixed chimerism.

Turning to this clone: Its antigen is unidentified.

TCRdb's copy holds only in-frame clones and misses some; the assay was immunoSEQ multiplex PCR. The sample has about 110,000 clones; almost 90% are singletons. The CDR3 covers 11 residues. Trimming removed 6 bases at V and 9 bases at J, with 9 bases between. The germline gives CDR1 SGHAT, CDR2 FQDESV (reference sequence). General study points: Activated donor B cell expansion appeared to reveal the most relevant donor-specific TCRbeta repertoire. For some patients, primers changed over time, blocking nucleotide-level comparison. Biological reproducibility was not directly addressed, but technical replication error appeared minimal.

The chain uses TRBV11-1 and TRBJ2-1; possibly TRBD1 for D (5 bases). The sequence was collected from a human donor who received a combined kidney and bone marrow transplant. The material sequenced was CD4+ T cells from blood, taken before the transplant. The CDR3 spells CASSPDSEQFF. For the CDR3, the DNA is TGTGCCAGCAGTCCAGACAGTGAGCAGTTCTTC.